This record concerns one T cell receptor (beta chain) sequence. The V end lost 0 bases, the J end lost 7 bases, and 7 bases lay between the germline ends. Germline V gives CDR1 SGHDN, CDR2 FVKESK. The CDR3 has 12 amino acids. The authors' processing: Estimation of nucleated cell counts was performed using reference gene primer amplification. Sequencing was performed with immunoSEQ multiplex PCR; in TCRdb, only in-frame clones are kept and a portion is missing. V and J calls and clone size are given by that table; D and trimming were obtained from the DNA. Seen here are around 400,000 clones, about 90% observed once, and the top ten hold 0.95% to 1.5%. The record originates from a study of blood T cell repertoires in COVID-19. Across the whole study: Samples of COVID-19 (acute and convalescent) were obtained from the United States, Italy and Spain. Sample material is recorded as cDNA or gDNA derived from T cells, B-cell-depleted T cells, or PBMCs.

The receptor's source is a middle-aged man with acute or convalescent COVID-19. Sequencing was done on a sample of peripheral blood. The V gene is TRBV14, the J gene TRBJ2-7; no definite D call. The CDR3 reads CASSQDNGEQYF. The CDR3 DNA sequence: TGTGCCAGCAGCCAAGACAACGGGGAGCAGTACTTC.